This T cell receptor beta chain was captured by sequencing in a study of T cell responses to AZD1222 COVID-19 vaccine. Study results and limitations: Breadth and depth of Spike-specific TCRs rose after two AZD1222 doses. Among AZD1222 vaccinees, only six or seven were seropositive at baseline. Donors were largely white British and mainly female; clonal diversity was possibly underestimated.

Germline assignment: CDR1 MDHEN and CDR2 SYDVKM. The CDR3 has 14 residues. Trimming took off 6 bases at V and 6 bases at J, with 17 bases between the two ends. Profiling relied on immunoSEQ multiplex PCR, and the TCRdb table lists in-frame clones only, not all of them. This table holds around 100,000 clones, over 75% found once. Notes on this clone: Its antigen is currently unknown.

The TCR sequence derives from an adult in good health. The specimen comprised peripheral blood, sampled on day 0 of MenACWY control vaccination. The V and J genes are TRBV28 and TRBJ1-1, with a weak D call TRBD1 (5 bases). The CDR3 region is CASSPRRDVPEAFF. The DNA of the CDR3 is TGTGCCAGCAGCCCCCGCAGGGATGTCCCTGAAGCTTTCTTT.